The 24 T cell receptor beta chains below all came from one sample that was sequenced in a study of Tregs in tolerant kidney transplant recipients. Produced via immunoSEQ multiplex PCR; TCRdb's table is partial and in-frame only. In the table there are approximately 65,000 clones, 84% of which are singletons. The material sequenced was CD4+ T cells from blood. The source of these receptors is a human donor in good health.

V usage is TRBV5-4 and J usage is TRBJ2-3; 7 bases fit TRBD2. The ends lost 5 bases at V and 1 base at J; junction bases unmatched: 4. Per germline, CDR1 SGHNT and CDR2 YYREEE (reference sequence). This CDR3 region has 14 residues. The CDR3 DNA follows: TGTGCCAGCAGTATGAGCGGGGGCACAGATACGCAGTATTTT. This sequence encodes CASSMSGGTDTQYF.

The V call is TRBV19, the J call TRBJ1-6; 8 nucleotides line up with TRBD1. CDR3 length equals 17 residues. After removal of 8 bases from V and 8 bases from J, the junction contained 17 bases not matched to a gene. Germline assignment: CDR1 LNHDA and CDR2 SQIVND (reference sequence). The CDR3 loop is CASRSSSGGADDSPLHF. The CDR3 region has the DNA TGTGCCAGTCGCTCTTCCTCAGGGGGCGCGGATGATTCACCCCTCCACTTT. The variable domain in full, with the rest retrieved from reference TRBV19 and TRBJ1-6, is DGGITQSPKYLFRKEGQNVTLSCEQNLNHDAMYWYRQDPGQGLRLIYYSQIVNDFQKGDIAEGYSVSREKKESFPLTVTSAQKNPTAFYLCASRSSSGGADDSPLHFGNGTRLTVT.

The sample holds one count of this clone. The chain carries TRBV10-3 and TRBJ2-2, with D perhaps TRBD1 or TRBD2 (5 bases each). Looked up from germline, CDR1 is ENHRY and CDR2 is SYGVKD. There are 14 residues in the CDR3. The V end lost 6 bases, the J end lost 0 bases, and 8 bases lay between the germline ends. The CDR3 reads CAIRQEANTGELFF. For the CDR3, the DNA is TGTGCCATCAGACAGGAGGCGAACACCGGGGAGCTGTTTTTT.

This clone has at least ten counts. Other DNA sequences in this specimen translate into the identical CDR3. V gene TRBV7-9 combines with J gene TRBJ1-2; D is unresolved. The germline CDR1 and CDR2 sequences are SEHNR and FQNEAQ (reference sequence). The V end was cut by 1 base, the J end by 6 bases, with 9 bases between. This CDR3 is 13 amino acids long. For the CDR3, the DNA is TGTGCCAGCAGCTTAGACGGTAATCATGGCTACACCTTC. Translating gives CASSLDGNHGYTF.

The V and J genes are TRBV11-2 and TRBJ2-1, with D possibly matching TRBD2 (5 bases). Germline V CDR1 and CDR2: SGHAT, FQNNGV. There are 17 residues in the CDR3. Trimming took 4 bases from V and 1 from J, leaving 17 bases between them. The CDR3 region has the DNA TGTGCCAGCAGCTCGGCGGTTACTAGAAGTTCCTACAATGAGCAGTTCTTC. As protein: CASSSAVTRSSYNEQFF.

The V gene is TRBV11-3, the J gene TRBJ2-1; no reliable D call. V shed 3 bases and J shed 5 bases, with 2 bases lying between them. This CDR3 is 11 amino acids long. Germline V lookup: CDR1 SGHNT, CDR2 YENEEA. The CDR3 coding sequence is TGTGCCAGCAGCTTTGACAATGAGCAGTTCTTC. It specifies CASSFDNEQFF.

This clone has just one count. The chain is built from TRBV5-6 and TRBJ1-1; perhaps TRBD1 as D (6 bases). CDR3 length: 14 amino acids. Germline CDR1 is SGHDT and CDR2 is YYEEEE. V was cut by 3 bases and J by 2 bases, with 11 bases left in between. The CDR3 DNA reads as TGTGCCAGCAGCTCCGGGACACTTAACACTGAAGCTTTCTTT. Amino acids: CASSSGTLNTEAFF. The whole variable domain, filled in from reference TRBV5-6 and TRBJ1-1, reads DAGVTQSPTHLIKTRGQQVTLRCSPKSGHDTVSWYQQALGQGPQFIFQYYEEEERQRGNFPDRFSGHQFPNYSSELNVNALLLGDSALYLCASSSGTLNTEAFFGQGTRLTVV.

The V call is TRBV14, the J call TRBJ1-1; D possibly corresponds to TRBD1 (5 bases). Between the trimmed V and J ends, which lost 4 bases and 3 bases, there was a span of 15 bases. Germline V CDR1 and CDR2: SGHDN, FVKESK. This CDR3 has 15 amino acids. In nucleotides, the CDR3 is TGTGCCAGCAGCCGAGTAGGGGCGGAATACACTGAAGCTTTCTTT. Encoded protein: CASSRVGAEYTEAFF.

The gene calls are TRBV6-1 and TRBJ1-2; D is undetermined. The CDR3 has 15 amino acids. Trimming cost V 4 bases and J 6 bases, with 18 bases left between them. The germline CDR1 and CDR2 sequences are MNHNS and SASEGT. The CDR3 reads CASSVLSLGQDGYTF. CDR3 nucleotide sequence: TGTGCCAGCAGTGTCCTTTCCCTGGGCCAGGATGGCTACACCTTC.

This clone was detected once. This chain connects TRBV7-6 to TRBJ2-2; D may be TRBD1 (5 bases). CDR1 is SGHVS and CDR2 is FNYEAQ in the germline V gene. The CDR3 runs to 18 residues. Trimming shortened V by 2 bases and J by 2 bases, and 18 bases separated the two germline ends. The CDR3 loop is CASSLRGGEAANTGELFF. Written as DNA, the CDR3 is TGTGCCAGCAGCTTAAGGGGTGGAGAAGCAGCCAACACCGGGGAGCTGTTTTTT. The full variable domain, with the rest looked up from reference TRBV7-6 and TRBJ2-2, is GAGVSQSPRYKVTKRGQDVALRCDPISGHVSLYWYRQALGQGPEFLTYFNYEAQQDKSGLPNDRFSAERPEGSISTLTIQRTEQRDSAMYRCASSLRGGEAANTGELFFGEGSRLTVL.

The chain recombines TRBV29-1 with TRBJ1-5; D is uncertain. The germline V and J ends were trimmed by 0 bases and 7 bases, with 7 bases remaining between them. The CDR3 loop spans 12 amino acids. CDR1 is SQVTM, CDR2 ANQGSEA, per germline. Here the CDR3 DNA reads TGCAGCGTTGAAGAGGGAGGGCAGCCCCAGCATTTT. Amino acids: CSVEEGGQPQHF.

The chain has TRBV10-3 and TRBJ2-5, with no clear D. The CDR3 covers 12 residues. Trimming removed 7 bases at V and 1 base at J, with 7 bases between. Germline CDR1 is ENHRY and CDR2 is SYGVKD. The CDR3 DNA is TGTGCCATCACGGACGGCCAAGAGACCCAGTACTTC. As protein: CAITDGQETQYF.

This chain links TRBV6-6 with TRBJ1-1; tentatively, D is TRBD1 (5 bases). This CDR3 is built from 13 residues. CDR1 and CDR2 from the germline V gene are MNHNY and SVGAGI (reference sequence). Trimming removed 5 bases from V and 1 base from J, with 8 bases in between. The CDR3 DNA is TGTGCCAGCAGTGGGGACGGGAACACTGAAGCTTTCTTT. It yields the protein CASSGDGNTEAFF.

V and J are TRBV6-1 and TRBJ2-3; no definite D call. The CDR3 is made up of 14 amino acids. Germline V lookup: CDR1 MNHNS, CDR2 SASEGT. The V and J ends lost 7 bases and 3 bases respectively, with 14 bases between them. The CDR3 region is CASNWVVGTDTQYF. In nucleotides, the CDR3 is TGTGCCAGCAATTGGGTAGTTGGTACAGATACGCAGTATTTT.

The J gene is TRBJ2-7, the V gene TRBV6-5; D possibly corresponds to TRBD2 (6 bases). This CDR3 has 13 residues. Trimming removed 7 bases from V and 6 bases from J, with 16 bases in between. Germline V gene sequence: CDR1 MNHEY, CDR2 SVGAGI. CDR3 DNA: TGTGCCAGCACCCCCGGGGCGGGGCGCGAGCAGTACTTC. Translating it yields CASTPGAGREQYF.

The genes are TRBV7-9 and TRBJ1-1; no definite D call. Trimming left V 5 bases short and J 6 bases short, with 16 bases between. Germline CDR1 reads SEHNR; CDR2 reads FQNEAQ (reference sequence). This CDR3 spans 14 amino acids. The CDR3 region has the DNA TGTGCCAGCAGCCCCCTGGGGTTCGTCGCTGAAGCTTTCTTT. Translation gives CASSPLGFVAEAFF.

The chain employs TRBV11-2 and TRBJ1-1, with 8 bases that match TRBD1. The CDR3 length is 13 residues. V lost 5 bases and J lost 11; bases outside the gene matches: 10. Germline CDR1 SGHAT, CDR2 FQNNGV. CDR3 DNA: TGTGCCAGCAGCCCGGTGCTCAGGGGGCCGGCTTTCTTT. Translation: CASSPVLRGPAFF.

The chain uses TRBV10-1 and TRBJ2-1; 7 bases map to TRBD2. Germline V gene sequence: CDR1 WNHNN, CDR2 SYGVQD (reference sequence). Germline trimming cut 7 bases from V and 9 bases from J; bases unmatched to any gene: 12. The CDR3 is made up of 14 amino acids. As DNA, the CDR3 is TGCGCCAGCATGGTCAAGGGAGGGTCGGCTGAGCAGTTCTTC. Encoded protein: CASMVKGGSAEQFF.

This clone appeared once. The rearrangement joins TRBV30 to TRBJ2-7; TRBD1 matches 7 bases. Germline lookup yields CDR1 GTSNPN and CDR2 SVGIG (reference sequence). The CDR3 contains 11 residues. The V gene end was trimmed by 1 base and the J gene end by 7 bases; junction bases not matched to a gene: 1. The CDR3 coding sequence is TGTGCCTGGAGTGGACAGGGTGAGCAGTACTTC. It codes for CAWSGQGEQYF.

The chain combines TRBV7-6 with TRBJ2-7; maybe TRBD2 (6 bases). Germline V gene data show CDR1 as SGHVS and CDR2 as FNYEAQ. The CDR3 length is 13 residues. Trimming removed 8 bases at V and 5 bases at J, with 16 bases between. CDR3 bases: TGTGCCAGCGGTAGGGGAGGTTCGGACGAGCAGTACTTC. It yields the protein CASGRGGSDEQYF.

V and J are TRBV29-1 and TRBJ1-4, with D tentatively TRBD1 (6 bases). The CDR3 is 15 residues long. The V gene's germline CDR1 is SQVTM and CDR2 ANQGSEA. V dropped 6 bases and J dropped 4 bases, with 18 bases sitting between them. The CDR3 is CSVGTGLLGNEKLFF. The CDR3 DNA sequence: TGCAGCGTCGGAACAGGGTTACTCGGTAATGAAAAACTGTTTTTT.

Here the CDR3 DNA reads TGCAGCGTTGAAAAGGGGGCAATCGCCGGGGAGCTGTTTTTT. The encoded protein is CSVEKGAIAGELFF. The chain joins TRBV29-1 to TRBJ2-2; TRBD1 aligns across 7 bases. CDR1 and CDR2 (germline): SQVTM, ANQGSEA. V shed 2 bases and J 6 bases; nucleotides not matched to a gene: 6. The CDR3 sequence is 14 residues long.

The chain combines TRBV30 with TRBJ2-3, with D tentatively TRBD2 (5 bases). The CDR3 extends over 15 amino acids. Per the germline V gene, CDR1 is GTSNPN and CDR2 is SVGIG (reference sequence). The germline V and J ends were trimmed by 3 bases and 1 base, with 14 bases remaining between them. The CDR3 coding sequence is TGTGCCTGGAGCCTTCCAGGACTGCGCACAGATACGCAGTATTTT. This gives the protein CAWSLPGLRTDTQYF.

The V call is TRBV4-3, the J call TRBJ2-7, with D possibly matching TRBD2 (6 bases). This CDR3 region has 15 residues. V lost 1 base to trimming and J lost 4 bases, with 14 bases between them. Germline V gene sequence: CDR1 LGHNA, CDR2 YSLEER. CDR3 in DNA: TGCGCCAGCAGCCAAGCCTTAGGGGAGGAATACGAGCAGTACTTC. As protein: CASSQALGEEYEQYF.